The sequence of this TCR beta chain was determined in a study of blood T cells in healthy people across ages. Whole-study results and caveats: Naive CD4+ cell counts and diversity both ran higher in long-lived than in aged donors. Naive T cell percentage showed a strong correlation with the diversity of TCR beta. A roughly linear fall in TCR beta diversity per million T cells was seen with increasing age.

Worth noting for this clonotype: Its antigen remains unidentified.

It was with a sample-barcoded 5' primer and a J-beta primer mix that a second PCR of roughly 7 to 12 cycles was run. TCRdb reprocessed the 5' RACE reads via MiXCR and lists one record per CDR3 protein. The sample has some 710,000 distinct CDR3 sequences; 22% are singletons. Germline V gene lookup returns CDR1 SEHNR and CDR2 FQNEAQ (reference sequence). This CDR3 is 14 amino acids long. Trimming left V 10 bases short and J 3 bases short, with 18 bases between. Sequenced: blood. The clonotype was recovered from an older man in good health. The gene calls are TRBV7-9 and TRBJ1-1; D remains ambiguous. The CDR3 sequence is CATAWALRHTEAFF. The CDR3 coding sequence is TGTGCCACAGCTTGGGCACTCCGGCACACTGAAGCTTTCTTT.